Below are 9 T cell receptor beta chains sequenced from a single sample in a study. The protocol was immunoSEQ multiplex PCR, while the TCRdb copy is restricted to in-frame clones and leaves out a portion. The sample contains approximately 70,000 clones, roughly 93% of which appear only once. Sequences were obtained from PBMCs. All receptors come from a man aged 40-50 years with rheumatoid arthritis.

The chain employs TRBV6-5 and TRBJ1-5; D is unresolved. The V gene lost 0 bases and the J gene lost 5 bases, with 8 bases spanning the gap. The CDR3 length is 14 residues. The V gene's germline CDR1 is MNHEY and CDR2 SVGAGI. The CDR3 region has the DNA TGTGCCAGCAGTTACTCGAGTGGTGATCAGCCCCAGCATTTT. Its protein product is CASSYSSGDQPQHF.

The chain employs TRBV27 and TRBJ2-1; 11 bases match TRBD2. With V trimmed by 2 bases and J by 0 bases, 6 bases remained unmatched. The CDR3 totals 18 residues. Germline V gene sequence: CDR1 MNHEY, CDR2 SMNVEV (reference sequence). DNA for the CDR3: TGTGCCAGCAGTTTACTCGGACTAGCGGGCGCCTCCTACAATGAGCAGTTCTTC. This translates into CASSLLGLAGASYNEQFF.

This rearrangement joins TRBV27 to TRBJ2-5; 16 bases align to TRBD2. The junction had 14 bases not matched to a gene; V was cut back by 5 bases and J by 5 bases. The CDR3 contains 19 residues. Germline values: CDR1 MNHEY, CDR2 SMNVEV (reference sequence). The CDR3 DNA reads TGTGCCAGCAGTACGCCGGGACTAGCGGGGGGGCCTGGTTTTGAGACCCAGTACTTC. Protein product: CASSTPGLAGGPGFETQYF.

The J gene is TRBJ1-5, the V gene TRBV5-1, with a tentative D call TRBD1 (5 bases). V gave up 2 bases and J gave up 0 bases, with 9 bases separating them. CDR3 size: 15 residues. CDR1 is SGHRS, CDR2 YFSETQ, per germline. The CDR3 sequence is CASSFTGDSNQPQHF. In DNA, the CDR3 is TGCGCCAGCAGCTTCACAGGCGATAGCAATCAGCCCCAGCATTTT.

The J gene is TRBJ1-6, the V gene TRBV7-3; a weak D match, TRBD1 (5 bases). Looked up from germline, CDR1 is SGHTA and CDR2 is FQGTGA. There are 15 residues in the CDR3. With 3 bases removed from V and 8 bases from J, the gap between germline ends came to 14 bases. The CDR3 loop is CASSLTARSDSPLHF. For the CDR3, the DNA is TGTGCCAGCAGCTTGACAGCGAGATCGGATTCACCCCTCCACTTT.

The rearrangement joins TRBV19 to TRBJ1-1; D possibly corresponds to TRBD1 (5 bases). The CDR3 runs to 17 residues. Germline CDR1 reads LNHDA; CDR2 reads SQIVND (reference sequence). V lost 6 bases and J 5 bases, leaving 25 bases between the germline ends. The CDR3 DNA follows: TGTGCCAGTAGACCGGGAGTGGTTTCCAGGGACGATACTGAAGCTTTCTTT. Amino acid sequence: CASRPGVVSRDDTEAFF.

J is TRBJ1-4 and V is TRBV7-9; D not certain. V was clipped by 2 bases and J by 6 bases, with 13 bases between them. CDR1 and CDR2 (germline): SEHNR, FQNEAQ (reference sequence). The CDR3 is made up of 15 amino acids. The CDR3: CASSLPLAGYEKLFF. The CDR3 DNA follows: TGTGCCAGCAGCTTACCTCTGGCGGGGTATGAAAAACTGTTTTTT. Full variable domain (outside the CDR3, taken from reference TRBV7-9 and TRBJ1-4): DTGVSQNPRHKITKRGQNVTFRCDPISEHNRLYWYRQTLGQGPEFLTYFQNEAQLEKSRLLSDRFSAERPKGSFSTLEIQRTEQGDSAMYLCASSLPLAGYEKLFFGSGTQLSVL.

The chain combines TRBV13 with TRBJ2-7; 11 bases are a match to TRBD2. Trimming removed 4 bases from V and 4 bases from J; junction bases left unmatched: 6. CDR3 length: 15 residues. CDR1 and CDR2 (germline): PRHDT, FYEKMQ (reference sequence). The CDR3 reads CASSSRLAGYYEQYF. CDR3 DNA sequence: TGTGCCAGCAGCTCACGACTAGCGGGGTATTACGAGCAGTACTTC.

The table lists this clone with a count of one. The V gene is TRBV28, the J gene TRBJ1-3; no clear D. V shed 2 bases and J shed 0 bases, with 11 bases lying between them. The CDR3 is 16 residues long. Germline values: CDR1 MDHEN, CDR2 SYDVKM. This CDR3 is CASSLMSWGSGNTIYF. CDR3 nucleotide sequence: TGTGCCAGCAGTTTAATGTCCTGGGGCTCTGGAAACACCATATATTTT.